The next 5 T cell receptor beta chains were all read from a single sample in a study of blood T cells in healthy people across ages. A second about 6 to 12 cycle PCR used barcoded and J-beta primers. TCRdb recomputed calls from the 5' RACE reads with MiXCR, one row per CDR3 protein. The sample lists hundreds of thousands of distinct CDR3 sequences; roughly 25% were seen once. The same sample was also studied in work on T cells of mothers and their children.

Sequencing was performed on blood. These receptor sequences come from a boy between 10 and 17 years old in good health.

V usage is TRBV28 and J usage is TRBJ2-5; D might be TRBD2 (5 bases). The J call may be faulty, since TRBJ2-7 better matches the DNA end. The germline gives CDR1 MDHEN, CDR2 SYDVKM. The CDR3 runs to 16 residues. The CDR3 nucleotides are TGTGCCAGCTTTACGGGATCGCCTCTCGCCCCCTACGAGCAGTACTTC. It translates to CASFTGSPLAPYEQYF.

The V gene is TRBV20-1, the J gene TRBJ2-1; no firm D call. The CDR3 totals 13 residues. Deletions cut 1 base from V and 6 bases from J, with 10 bases between. Per the germline V gene, CDR1 is DFQATT and CDR2 is SNEGSKA (reference sequence). This CDR3 reads CSARGSSLNEQFF. The DNA of the CDR3 is TGCAGTGCTAGAGGGTCGTCACTCAATGAGCAGTTCTTC.

The gene calls are TRBV7-3 and TRBJ2-3; D is unresolved. Trimming cost V 2 bases and J 6 bases, with 9 bases left between them. The V gene's germline CDR1 is SGHTA and CDR2 FQGTGA. The CDR3 extends over 13 amino acids. The DNA for the CDR3 is TGTGCCAGCAGCTTAGTGCGACCTGATACGCAGTATTTT. Its protein is CASSLVRPDTQYF.

This clonotype was seen more than once but under ten times. V is TRBV6-2 or TRBV6-3 and J is TRBJ1-5; D uncertain. The CDR3 is 18 residues long. Trimming left V 2 bases short and J 0 bases short, with 17 bases between. In germline, CDR1 is MNHEY, CDR2 SVGEGT. In DNA form, the CDR3 reads TGTGCCAGCAGTTACCGGCCCGCGGCGGATTATAGCAATCAGCCCCAGCATTTT. Protein product: CASSYRPAADYSNQPQHF.

The chain employs TRBV7-9 and TRBJ1-3; D remains unclear. Germline values: CDR1 SEHNR, CDR2 FQNEAQ (reference sequence). The CDR3 length is 13 residues. Trimming took 6 bases from V and 6 from J, leaving 12 bases between them. CDR3 residues: CASSSKYENTIYF. CDR3 nucleotide sequence: TGTGCCAGCAGTTCCAAGTATGAAAACACCATATATTTT.